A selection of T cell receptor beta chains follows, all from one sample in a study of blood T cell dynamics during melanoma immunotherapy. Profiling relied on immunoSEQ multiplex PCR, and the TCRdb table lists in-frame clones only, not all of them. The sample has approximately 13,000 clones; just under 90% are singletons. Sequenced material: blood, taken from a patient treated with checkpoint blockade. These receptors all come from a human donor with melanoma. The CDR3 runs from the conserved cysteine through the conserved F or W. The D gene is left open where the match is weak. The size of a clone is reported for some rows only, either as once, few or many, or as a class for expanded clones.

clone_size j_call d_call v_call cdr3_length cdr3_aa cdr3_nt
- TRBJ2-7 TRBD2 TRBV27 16 CASSLSRLASSYEQYF TGTGCCAGCAGTTTATCGCGACTAGCCAGCTCCTACGAGCAGTACTTC
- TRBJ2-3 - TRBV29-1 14 CSVEDPKRRDTQYF TGCAGCGTTGAAGATCCGAAAAGACGGGATACGCAGTATTTT
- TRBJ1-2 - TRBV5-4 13 CASTSKDSYGYTF TGTGCCAGCACCTCGAAGGACAGTTATGGCTACACCTTC
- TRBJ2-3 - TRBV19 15 CASSIVRQGTDTQYF TGTGCCAGTAGTATAGTTCGGCAGGGCACAGATACGCAGTATTTT
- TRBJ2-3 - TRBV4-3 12 CASSQEGDTQYF TGCGCCAGCAGCCAAGAAGGAGATACGCAGTATTTT
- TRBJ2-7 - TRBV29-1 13 CSVEGEGGYEQYF TGCAGCGTTGAAGGGGAGGGGGGTTACGAGCAGTACTTC
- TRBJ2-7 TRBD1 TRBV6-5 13 CASRQGTSYEQYF TGTGCCTCCAGACAGGGGACTTCCTACGAGCAGTACTTC
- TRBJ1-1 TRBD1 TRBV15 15 CATSRGGQGMTEAFF TGTGCCACCAGCAGGGGGGGACAGGGAATGACTGAAGCTTTCTTT
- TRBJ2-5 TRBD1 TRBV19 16 CASSPKQGAGGKTQYF TGTGCCAGTAGCCCAAAGCAGGGGGCTGGGGGGAAGACCCAGTACTTC
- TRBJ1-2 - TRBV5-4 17 CASSYLDSFPSNYGYTF TGTGCCAGCAGCTACTTGGACAGTTTCCCTTCTAACTATGGCTACACCTTC
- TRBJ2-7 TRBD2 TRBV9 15 CASSPAWGGIHEQYF TGTGCCAGCAGCCCCGCGTGGGGAGGGATCCACGAGCAGTACTTC
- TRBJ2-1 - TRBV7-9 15 CASSDSESSYNEQFF TGTGCCAGCAGCGATAGCGAGAGCTCCTACAATGAGCAGTTCTTC
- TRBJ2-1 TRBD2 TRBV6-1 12 CASVTSAWEQFF TGTGCCAGCGTGACTAGCGCCTGGGAGCAGTTCTTC
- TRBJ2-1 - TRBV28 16 CASSPSGLARKNEQFF TGTGCCAGCAGTCCTAGTGGGCTAGCAAGGAAGAATGAGCAGTTCTTC
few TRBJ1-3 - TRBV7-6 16 CASSLAGTDSGNTIYF TGTGCCAGCAGCTTAGCGGGGACGGACTCTGGAAACACCATATATTTT
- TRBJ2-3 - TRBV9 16 CASSGRSRASTDTQYF TGTGCCAGCAGCGGCCGCAGCCGGGCTAGCACAGATACGCAGTATTTT
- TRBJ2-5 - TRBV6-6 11 CASSRKETQYF TGTGCCAGCAGCCGCAAAGAGACCCAGTACTTC
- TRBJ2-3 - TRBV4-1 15 CASSQQTGSRDTQYF TGCGCCAGCAGCCAACAGACCGGGTCCCGGGATACGCAGTATTTT
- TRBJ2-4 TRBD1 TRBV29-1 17 CSVEGWGTGATKNIQYF TGCAGCGTTGAAGGATGGGGGACAGGGGCGACTAAAAACATTCAGTACTTC
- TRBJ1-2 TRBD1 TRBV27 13 CASSPGTGRRYTF TGTGCCAGCAGCCCGGGGACAGGGAGGCGCTACACCTTC
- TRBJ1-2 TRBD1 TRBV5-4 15 CASSLAARGRGGYTF TGTGCCAGCAGCTTGGCGGCCAGGGGGCGCGGAGGCTACACCTTC
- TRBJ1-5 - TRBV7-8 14 CASSLFGGSQPQHF TGTGCCAGCAGCTTATTCGGAGGGTCACAGCCCCAGCATTTT
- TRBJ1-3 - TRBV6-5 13 CASSPVAGNTIYF TGTGCCAGCAGTCCCGTCGCCGGAAACACCATATATTTT
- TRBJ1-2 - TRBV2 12 CASRGALGGYTF TGTGCCAGCAGGGGTGCCTTGGGGGGCTACACCTTC